By share, the clone carrying this TCR gamma chain ranks as medium-sized (0.01 to 0.1%). Its antigen is unidentified. The template was reverse-transcribed extracted RNA. Pooled V-gene forward primers with one constant-region reverse primer generated the CDR3 amplicons by multiplex PCR. TCRdb fed the multiplex PCR reads to CATT. The table shows tens of thousands of gamma-chain clones, with roughly 15% occurring only once. After alphabeta T cell depletion, CD3+ Vdelta1+ Vdelta2- thymocytes were sorted. This CDR3 is 12 amino acids long. In germline, CDR1 is GITISATS, CDR2 ISYDGTV (reference sequence). The J segment lost 0 bases and the V segment lost 6 bases, leaving 2 bases of the junction unmatched. The sample is drawn from a study of Vδ1+ human thymocytes. Overall study results and limits: Thymic TRG and TRD repertoires appeared highly polyclonal, with Gaussian CDR3 length distributions.

This sequence originates from a child less than two years old who had congenital heart surgery. The chain recombines TRGV9 with TRGJ1 or TRGJ2. The sequenced sample consisted of Vdelta1+ gamma-delta thymocytes from the thymus. As for subset: FACS-sorted CD3+ TCRalphabeta- TCRVdelta1+ TCRVdelta2- thymocytes. The CDR3 loop is CALWWNYYKKLF. In DNA form, the CDR3 reads TGTGCCTTGTGGTGGAATTATTATAAGAAACTCTTT.